Below, 5 T cell receptor beta chains from the same sample are listed, as sequenced in a study of vaccination effects on CD4 cells after COVID-19. Sequencing in the ViraFEST assay came after antigen-specific CD4+ T cells had been expanded with viral peptide pools, which were used to stimulate PBMC. Culture proceeded for 10 days, and CD4+ T cells were then isolated. Having tested negative for nucleocapsid antibodies, the vaccine recipients showed no prior SARS-CoV-2 infection. Their target antigens are unknown. This table comes from immunoSEQ multiplex PCR, and its TCRdb copy is limited to in-frame clones, with some not included. This table holds tens of thousands of clones, 75% to 85% found once. Material: CD4+ T cells from PBMCs cultured with SARS-CoV-2 spike peptides, obtained before COVID-19 vaccination. Receptor source: a human donor who received a COVID-19 vaccine.

V and J are TRBV19 and TRBJ1-5; D remains ambiguous. Germline CDR1 is LNHDA and CDR2 is SQIVND (reference sequence). The CDR3 runs to 14 residues. V was cut by 7 bases and J by 4 bases, with 14 bases left in between. The CDR3 region has the DNA TGTGCCAGTACCACGTCAGTTCTTAATCAGCCCCAGCATTTT. This codes for CASTTSVLNQPQHF.

The chain recombines TRBV28 with TRBJ1-3; a possible D gene is TRBD1 (6 bases). Germline CDR1 and CDR2: MDHEN and SYDVKM. The V end lost 4 bases, the J end lost 4 bases, and 11 bases lay between the germline ends. This CDR3 has 14 residues. Here the CDR3 reads CASSYRGQGNTIYF. CDR3 bases: TGTGCCAGCAGTTACCGGGGGCAGGGAAACACCATATATTTT.

The rearrangement joins TRBV6-4 to TRBJ2-1, with D perhaps being TRBD1 or TRBD2 (5 bases each). Trimming removed 5 bases from V and 7 bases from J, with 12 bases in between. Germline V gives CDR1 MRHNA, CDR2 SNTAGT. The CDR3 covers 13 residues. In DNA, the CDR3 is TGTGCCAGCAGTACTATATGGGGGAATGAGCAGTTCTTC. Encoded protein: CASSTIWGNEQFF.

The chain has TRBV7-9 and TRBJ2-1; no definite D call. The V end lost 6 bases, the J end lost 3 bases, and 18 bases lay between the germline ends. CDR3 length equals 16 residues. Germline loops: CDR1 SEHNR, CDR2 FQNEAQ (reference sequence). The CDR3 is CASSESPAPFYNEQFF. CDR3 DNA sequence: TGTGCCAGCAGTGAATCGCCGGCACCTTTCTACAATGAGCAGTTCTTC. The full variable domain, in which reference TRBV7-9 and TRBJ2-1 provide the parts outside the CDR3, is DTGVSQNPRHKITKRGQNVTFRCDPISEHNRLYWYRQTLGQGPEFLTYFQNEAQLEKSRLLSDRFSAERPKGSFSTLEIQRTEQGDSAMYLCASSESPAPFYNEQFFGPGTRLTVL.

This sequence joins TRBV6-6 and TRBJ1-1, with D tentatively TRBD1 (5 bases). The CDR3 extends over 14 amino acids. With 7 bases removed from V and 5 bases from J, the gap between germline ends came to 17 bases. Germline lookup yields CDR1 MNHNY and CDR2 SVGAGI (reference sequence). The CDR3 DNA reads as TGTGCCAGCAAGGATAGGGGCGGCAGGACTGAAGCTTTCTTT. It specifies CASKDRGGRTEAFF.